What follows describes a single T cell receptor beta chain. As yet, its antigen is unknown. In the same sample, other DNA sequences code for this CDR3. Naive CD8 cells comprised CD45RO-negative, CCR7-positively selected cells, excluding terminally differentiated effector memory CD45RA+ cells. This sample was included in a study of shared clonotypes between healthy human individuals. Study-level background: Donors had three CD4 naive, three CD4 memory, two CD8 naive and one CD8 memory plate apiece. Study conclusions and caveats: Clonotypes that were shared across a handful of donors made up around 5% of naive CD4 clonotypes. Naive subsets generally exceeded memory subsets in estimated richness.

The germline CDR1 and CDR2 sequences are GTSNPN and SVGIG (reference sequence). The CDR3 length is 14 residues. V lost 2 bases and J 2 bases, leaving 7 bases between the germline ends. The authors ran the assay at deep level. Clones were read by immunoSEQ multiplex PCR, and TCRdb kept only the in-frame ones, dropping some. The sample shows over 2 million clones, roughly 95% of them seen only once. This clonotype was sampled from a man aged 18 to 35 in good health. The chain is built from TRBV30 and TRBJ2-6, with D possibly matching TRBD2 (5 bases). Sequencing was performed on naive CD8+ T cells sorted from blood. CDR3: CAWSLGAGANVLTF. CDR3 nucleotide sequence: TGTGCCTGGAGTCTCGGGGCTGGGGCCAACGTCCTGACTTTC. The complete variable domain, with remaining parts taken from reference TRBV30 and TRBJ2-6, reads SQTIHQWPATLVQPVGSPLSLECTVEGTSNPNLYWYRQAAGRGLQLLFYSVGIGQISSEVPQNLSASRPQDRQFILSSKKLLLSDSGFYLCAWSLGAGANVLTFGAGSRLTVL.